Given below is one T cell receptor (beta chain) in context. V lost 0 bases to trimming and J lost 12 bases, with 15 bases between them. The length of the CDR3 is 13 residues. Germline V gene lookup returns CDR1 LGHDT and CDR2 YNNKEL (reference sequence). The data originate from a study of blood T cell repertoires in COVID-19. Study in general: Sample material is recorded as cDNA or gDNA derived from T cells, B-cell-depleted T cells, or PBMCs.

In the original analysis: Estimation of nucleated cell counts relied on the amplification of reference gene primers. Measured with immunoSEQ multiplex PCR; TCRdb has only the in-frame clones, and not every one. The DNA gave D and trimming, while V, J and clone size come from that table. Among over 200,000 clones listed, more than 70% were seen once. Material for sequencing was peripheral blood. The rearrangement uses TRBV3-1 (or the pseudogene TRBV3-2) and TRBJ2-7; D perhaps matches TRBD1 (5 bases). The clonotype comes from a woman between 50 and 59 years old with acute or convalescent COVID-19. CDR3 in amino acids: CASSQDRAGHRYF. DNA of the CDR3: TGTGCCAGCAGCCAAGATAGGGCAGGGCACCGGTACTTC.